These T cell receptor beta chains were read from a single sample in a study of T-cell reconstitution after alpha-beta-depleted transplantation in children. TCRdb processed the PCR reads anew with MiXCR; each CDR3 protein has one entry. This table holds nearly 350,000 distinct CDR3 sequences, roughly 15% found once. The specimen comprised PBMCs, mostly from graft donor cells, sampled 360 days after TCRalphabeta/CD19-depleted stem cell transplant. The source of these receptors is a male patient aged 2-9 years who had a stem cell transplant for acute lymphoblastic leukemia, so the T cells may come from the graft donor. The CDR3 runs from the conserved cysteine through the conserved F or W. D genes are given only for firm matches. Where a row states a size, it is once, few, many or the class of an expanded clone; other rows omit it.

clone size	J gene	V gene	CDR3 length	D gene	CDR3 protein	CDR3 DNA
few	TRBJ2-5	TRBV7-9	17	TRBD1	CASSSGQLNEPQETQYF	TGTGCCAGCAGCTCGGGACAGCTCAATGAACCGCAAGAGACCCAGTACTTC
-	TRBJ2-1	TRBV12-3/TRBV12-4	15	TRBD2	CASSPKREINNEQFF	TGTGCCAGCAGCCCTAAGCGGGAGATAAACAATGAGCAGTTCTTC
many	TRBJ2-7	TRBV10-3	16	TRBD1	CAISATGQGARWEQYF	TGTGCCATCAGCGCTACGGGACAGGGGGCGCGGTGGGAGCAGTACTTC
-	TRBJ2-7	TRBV2	12	-	CASLRRAHEQYF	TGTGCCAGTCTCCGGCGGGCCCACGAGCAGTACTTC
-	TRBJ1-6	TRBV7-9	14	TRBD1	CASSTGGVNSPLHF	TGTGCCAGCAGTACAGGGGGGGTAAATTCACCCCTCCACTTT
few	TRBJ2-3	TRBV11-2	18	TRBD1	CASSSGTGPSPVLDTQYF	TGTGCCAGCAGTTCCGGGACAGGGCCTAGTCCGGTCTTGGATACGCAGTATTTT
-	TRBJ2-1	TRBV6-2/TRBV6-3	12	-	CASSQAPIGQFF	TGTGCCAGCAGTCAGGCCCCAATCGGGCAGTTCTTC
few	TRBJ2-5	TRBV10-3	15	TRBD2	CAISVGREGKETQYF	TGTGCCATCAGTGTCGGGAGGGAGGGAAAAGAGACCCAGTACTTC
few	TRBJ2-3	TRBV3-1	16	TRBD2	CASSQTSGILADTQYF	TGTGCCAGCAGCCAAACTAGCGGGATTTTAGCAGATACGCAGTATTTT
-	TRBJ2-7	TRBV27	16	TRBD2	CASSLSSGTGSYEQYF	TGTGCCAGCAGTTTATCGAGCGGGACTGGCTCCTACGAGCAGTACTTC
many	TRBJ2-7	TRBV28	14	TRBD2	CASSGLADHYEQYF	TGTGCCAGCAGCGGACTAGCGGATCACTACGAGCAGTACTTC
few	TRBJ1-2	TRBV10-3	13	-	CAISPGRPYGYTF	TGTGCCATCAGTCCCGGACGCCCTTATGGCTACACCTTC
-	TRBJ1-5	TRBV20-1	14	TRBD1	CSANTDRANQPQHF	TGCAGTGCTAACACGGACAGGGCAAATCAGCCCCAGCATTTT
many	TRBJ2-1	TRBV9	15	TRBD2	CASRAGTSDYNEQFF	TGTGCCAGCAGGGCCGGGACTAGCGACTACAATGAGCAGTTCTTC
-	TRBJ2-2	TRBV6-4	20	TRBD2	CASSRKIPILAGGPSGELFF	TGTGCCAGCAGTAGGAAAATCCCAATACTAGCGGGAGGGCCTTCCGGGGAGCTGTTTTTT
-	TRBJ2-1	TRBV10-3	15	TRBD2	CAIRAGGPPTNEQFF	TGTGCCATCAGAGCGGGAGGGCCACCAACAAATGAGCAGTTCTTC
-	TRBJ2-5	TRBV28	16	-	CASSFVGHTPKETQYF	TGTGCCAGCAGTTTCGTGGGGCATACCCCCAAAGAGACCCAGTACTTC
-	TRBJ2-2	TRBV10-3	15	-	CAISKNRGGTGELFF	TGTGCCATCAGTAAAAATAGAGGGGGGACCGGGGAGCTGTTTTTT
-	TRBJ1-4	TRBV30	14	-	CAWSHGTPNEKLFF	TGTGCCTGGAGCCACGGGACCCCTAATGAAAAACTGTTTTTT
many	TRBJ2-3	TRBV7-8	17	TRBD2	CASSLEPTSGPWDTQYF	TGTGCCAGCAGCTTAGAGCCTACTAGCGGGCCTTGGGATACGCAGTATTTT
-	TRBJ2-3	TRBV5-1	22	TRBD2	CASSFHPQGLAGAGVGTDTQYF	TGCGCCAGCAGCTTCCACCCACAGGGACTAGCGGGAGCCGGTGTTGGCACAGATACGCAGTATTTT
few	TRBJ2-1	TRBV20-1	12	TRBD1	CSARTGENEQFF	TGCAGTGCTAGGACAGGGGAAAATGAGCAGTTCTTC
-	TRBJ2-1	TRBV29-1	13	TRBD2	CSVRTSAYNEQFF	TGCAGCGTTAGGACTAGCGCCTACAATGAGCAGTTCTTC
many	TRBJ2-1	TRBV5-1	15	TRBD2	CASSKLAGVYNEQFF	TGCGCCAGCAGCAAACTAGCGGGAGTTTACAATGAGCAGTTCTTC
-	TRBJ2-2	TRBV29-1	15	TRBD1	CSVATGGANTGELFF	TGCAGCGTTGCGACAGGGGGGGCGAACACCGGGGAGCTGTTTTTT
few	TRBJ1-6	TRBV28	16	TRBD1	CASSFPTGGYNSPLHF	TGTGCCAGCAGTTTTCCGACAGGGGGATATAATTCACCCCTCCACTTT
-	TRBJ2-7	TRBV28	14	TRBD2	CASSFTSGAYEQYF	TGTGCCAGCAGTTTCACTAGCGGGGCCTACGAGCAGTACTTC
few	TRBJ2-5	TRBV29-1	15	TRBD1	CSALFGDRAQETQYF	TGCAGCGCGCTCTTCGGGGACAGGGCACAAGAGACCCAGTACTTC
many	TRBJ2-7	TRBV12-3/TRBV12-4	14	-	CASSLTGFNYEQYF	TGTGCCAGCAGTCTCACAGGGTTCAACTACGAGCAGTACTTC
-	TRBJ2-7	TRBV15	13	-	CATSRARGAEQYF	TGTGCCACCAGCAGGGCCAGGGGAGCCGAGCAGTACTTC
-	TRBJ2-7	TRBV5-5	16	-	CASSFRGGQRQYEQYF	TGTGCCAGCAGCTTCAGAGGTGGGCAGAGGCAATACGAGCAGTACTTC
few	TRBJ1-1	TRBV29-1	12	TRBD1	CSAQGAVTEAFF	TGCAGCGCGCAGGGGGCGGTCACTGAAGCTTTCTTT
-	TRBJ1-2	TRBV5-1	15	TRBD1	CASSLASGGFGGYTF	TGCGCCAGCAGCTTAGCCTCAGGGGGGTTCGGTGGCTACACCTTC
few	TRBJ2-3	TRBV28	19	-	CASSLWAELGSRPTDTQYF	TGTGCCAGCAGTTTATGGGCTGAACTCGGGAGCCGCCCCACAGATACGCAGTATTTT
many	TRBJ2-7	TRBV11-1	14	-	CASSRAGGSYEQYF	TGTGCCAGCAGCCGTGCTGGGGGCTCCTACGAGCAGTACTTC
many	TRBJ1-1	TRBV27	13	TRBD1	CASSPRTGVNAFF	TGTGCCAGCAGCCCTCGGACAGGGGTTAACGCTTTCTTT
many	TRBJ1-5	TRBV28	18	-	CASSLIRGPPQRNQPQHF	TGTGCCAGCAGTTTGATTAGGGGCCCCCCACAACGCAATCAGCCCCAGCATTTT
-	TRBJ2-3	TRBV28	15	-	CATRPSGLTSDTQYF	TGTGCCACCCGCCCAAGCGGGCTTACGTCAGATACGCAGTATTTT
-	TRBJ2-7	TRBV6-2/TRBV6-3	13	-	CASSYYSLYEQYF	TGTGCCAGCAGTTACTACAGCCTCTACGAGCAGTACTTC
few	TRBJ2-1	TRBV5-1	13	-	CASSLGSKSEQFF	TGCGCCAGCAGCTTGGGGTCCAAGAGTGAGCAGTTCTTC
-	TRBJ2-7	TRBV9	13	-	CASSVTSRGEQYF	TGTGCCAGCAGCGTAACATCTAGGGGCGAGCAGTACTTC
-	TRBJ2-4	TRBV12-3/TRBV12-4	17	-	CASSPRGKRSEKNIQYF	TGTGCCAGCAGCCCCCGGGGGAAGAGGTCCGAAAAAAACATTCAGTACTTC
few	TRBJ1-5	TRBV12-3/TRBV12-4	13	-	CATRQGGDQPQHF	TGTGCCACGCGACAAGGGGGGGATCAGCCCCAGCATTTT
-	TRBJ2-1	TRBV6-2/TRBV6-3	16	TRBD1	CASSYPTGVPYNEQFF	TGTGCCAGCAGTTACCCGACAGGGGTGCCCTACAATGAGCAGTTCTTC
-	TRBJ2-7	TRBV7-8	13	-	CASSPIDPYEQYF	TGTGCCAGCAGCCCCATCGATCCGTACGAGCAGTACTTC
few	TRBJ2-2	TRBV12-3/TRBV12-4	14	TRBD1	CASRSTGGTGELFF	TGTGCCAGCAGATCGACAGGGGGCACCGGGGAGCTGTTTTTT
-	TRBJ1-5	TRBV7-8	14	-	CASSSQGESQPQHF	TGTGCCAGCAGCTCCCAGGGTGAGAGTCAGCCCCAGCATTTT
-	TRBJ1-1	TRBV4-3	19	-	CASSQNSPYIVSGAWTAFF	TGCGCCAGCAGCCAAAATTCGCCGTACATAGTATCAGGGGCGTGGACAGCTTTCTTT
-	TRBJ1-1	TRBV7-9	16	-	CASSLPPGGMNTEAFF	TGTGCCAGCAGCTTACCCCCGGGGGGGATGAACACTGAAGCTTTCTTT
few	TRBJ2-3	TRBV4-3	14	TRBD2	CASSRASGTDTQYF	TGCGCCAGCAGCCGGGCTAGCGGCACCGATACGCAGTATTTT
few	TRBJ2-1	TRBV5-1	16	-	CASSRTYESTYNEQFF	TGCGCCAGCAGCAGGACCTACGAATCCACCTACAATGAGCAGTTCTTC
few	TRBJ2-7	TRBV9	14	TRBD1	CASSAGTGYSEQYF	TGTGCCAGCAGCGCCGGGACAGGGTACAGCGAGCAGTACTTC
-	TRBJ2-1	TRBV4-1	18	-	CASSQDIGLTTSYNEQFF	TGCGCCAGCAGCCAAGATATCGGGCTCACCACCTCCTACAATGAGCAGTTCTTC
-	TRBJ1-4	TRBV7-2	13	-	CASSLVVSGQLFF	TGTGCCAGCAGCTTAGTAGTCTCAGGACAACTGTTTTTT